The rows below give T cell receptor beta chains drawn from one sample of a study of OX40 agonist ivuxolimab in advanced cancers. This table comes from immunoSEQ multiplex PCR, and its TCRdb copy is limited to in-frame clones, with some not included. The sample contains about 52,000 clones, about 85% of which appear only once. The sequenced sample was CD4+ or CD8+ T cells sorted from blood, obtained in a trial of the OX40 agonist ivuxolimab. These receptors all come from an adult with an advanced solid tumor such as melanoma, head and neck, liver or kidney cancer. CDR3s include the opening cysteine and the closing phenylalanine or tryptophan. The order of the fields is clone size, V gene, CDR3 protein. The size of a clone is reported for some rows only, either as once, few or many, or as a class for expanded clones.

.,TRBV28,CASSFRVITGEGFSNQPQHF
few,TRBV5-6,CASSPQGGALHF
.,TRBV6-5,CASSYRGNGDEQYF
.,TRBV7-8,CASSSLRTGGTDTQYF
.,TRBV29-1,CSVFAAGVTDTQYF
.,TRBV5-4,CASSDGTSGPRDEQYF
.,TRBV5-6,CASSLLGIAYEQYF
.,TRBV28,CASARLVTNNEQFF
.,TRBV9,CATNPGGGADTQYF
.,TRBV4-1,CASSQDGHEQYF
.,TRBV7-2,CASSLPGQDKNIQYF
once,TRBV4-3,CASSQDQTGVYGYTF
once,TRBV9,CASSVGTGGGEQYF
.,TRBV30,CAWSGGFRGGELFF
.,TRBV5-1,CASSYGVRTDTQYF
.,TRBV27,CASSLLGSDSPLHF
.,TRBV5-1,CASSLYSPGTDTQYF
.,TRBV2,CASIIAGGPNEQFF
.,TRBV18,CASSPPQGQGADTGELFF
.,TRBV7-9,CASSHEGAREKLFF
.,TRBV7-9,CASSSPLNSNSYNEQFF
.,TRBV18,CASSHSAWNSPLHF
.,TRBV5-1,CASSLGMADVEKLFF
.,TRBV5-1,CASSLEEGSGGTYEQYF
.,TRBV5-6,CASSLGTGGVVEQYF
.,TRBV4-3,CASSPTDLTLYSGNTIYF
.,TRBV4-3,CASSPQGRTEAFF
once,TRBV5-5,CASRNDRGFTEAFF
.,TRBV4-2,CASSPDRTHTEAFF
.,TRBV6-5,CASSFLTGPNTEAFF
.,TRBV6-4,CASPSDRPKETQYF
.,TRBV15,CATSMGQGVAEQYF
.,TRBV30,CAWSSSGGRGEQFF
.,TRBV30,CAWSPGVGNNEQFF
.,TRBV7-6,CASSLVQAGSYNEQFF
.,TRBV4-3,CASSQDWGIADETQYF
.,TRBV5-6,CASSFGAAYNEQFF
.,TRBV6-5,CASSYKYTDTQYF
.,TRBV13,CASGAPEAFF
.,TRBV4-1,CASSQGSYEQYF
.,TRBV9,CASSVGIAAYNEQFF
.,TRBV4-1,CASSHPEGHSTDTQYF
.,TRBV2,CASSDRGNQPQHF
.,TRBV14,CASSPWGTEAFF
.,TRBV27,CASSFGTVPTDTQYF
.,TRBV11-2,CASSLVQTLQETQYF
.,TRBV7-9,CASSSGNQDNEKLFF
medium-sized,TRBV27,CASSPGPSNYGYTF
.,TRBV5-1,CASSLIGTDYEQYF
.,TRBV19,CASNMNRGLFGDTEAFF
.,TRBV10-3,CAISESEGLMPAGYGYTF
few,TRBV2,CASSGLRGEISGANVLTF
once,TRBV30,CAWAGTGDEKLFF
.,TRBV5-4,CASSFMGGTLYEQYF
.,TRBV5-1,CASSPGDRLDEQYF
.,TRBV4-2,CASSQDGGTVTYYGYTF
.,TRBV29-1,CSVDVREETQYF